This T cell receptor beta chain was retrieved from a study of identical twins. TCRdb reprocessed the 5' RACE reads via MiXCR and lists one record per CDR3 protein. The table shows hundreds of thousands of distinct CDR3 sequences, with about 20% occurring only once. These data also featured in a second study, about T cells expressing NK-cell markers.

Material: PBMCs. This receptor was obtained from a woman younger than 35 in good health.

Written as DNA, the CDR3 is TGTGCCAGCAGCTCGCGGACGGATGGATCACCCCTCCACTTT. Translated, it gives CASSSRTDGSPLHF. V gene TRBV7-9 combines with J gene TRBJ1-6; D not certain. V was pared by 4 bases and J by 10 bases, with 14 bases between. CDR3 length: 14 amino acids. Germline V lookup: CDR1 SEHNR, CDR2 FQNEAQ (reference sequence).